This passage covers 20 T cell receptor beta chains from one sample sequenced in a study of Ad26.COV2.S vaccination and SARS-CoV-2 variants. The method was immunoSEQ multiplex PCR; TCRdb's version includes in-frame clones alone and lacks a portion of them. The data show more than 300,000 clones, about 88% seen once. Described treatment: about 20 received Ad26.COV2.S at low or high dose, single or two shots; roughly five received placebo; per-sample allocation not given. Collection of samples fell on day 63 after the first vaccine or placebo injection. The sample here was peripheral blood, taken in a trial of Ad26.COV2.S vaccine versus placebo. These receptors came from a person between 18 and 59 years old who received the Ad26.COV2.S COVID-19 vaccine or a placebo.

The J gene is TRBJ1-5, the V gene TRBV19, with D possibly matching TRBD1 (5 bases). The V end lost 5 bases, the J end lost 2 bases, and 13 bases lay between the germline ends. The germline CDR1 and CDR2 sequences are LNHDA and SQIVND (reference sequence). The CDR3 is made up of 15 amino acids. The CDR3 DNA follows: TGTGCCAGTAGTGAGGGGACTGGCGGCAATCAGCCCCAGCATTTT. Its translation is CASSEGTGGNQPQHF.

The gene calls are TRBV6-5 and TRBJ2-7; no reliable D call. CDR1 MNHEY and CDR2 SVGAGI come from the germline V gene. The V and J ends lost 6 bases and 4 bases respectively, with 7 bases between them. CDR3 size: 11 residues. CDR3 residues: CASSGRYEQYF. CDR3 bases: TGTGCCAGCAGCGGGCGTTACGAGCAGTACTTC.

This chain links TRBV10-1 with TRBJ2-7; D possibly corresponds to TRBD2 (5 bases). Germline-derived CDR1 and CDR2 are WNHNN and SYGVQD (reference sequence). Trimming cost V 10 bases and J 4 bases, with 26 bases left between them. There are 16 residues in the CDR3. In nucleotides, the CDR3 is TGCGCCACTCGAAGGGAGACCGGGAACCGTCGGTACGAGCAGTACTTC. Its translation is CATRRETGNRRYEQYF.

The table lists this clone with a few counts. This chain connects TRBV5-8 to TRBJ1-3, with D tentatively TRBD1 (5 bases). V shed 5 bases and J shed 2 bases, with 17 bases lying between them. Germline V lookup: CDR1 SGHTS, CDR2 YDEGEE. This CDR3 has 16 residues. The CDR3 DNA sequence: TGTGCCAGCAGTCAGGACATCGGATCGGCTGGAAACACCATATATTTT. Translation: CASSQDIGSAGNTIYF.

The gene calls are TRBV19 and TRBJ1-1; no reliable D call. Germline CDR1 is LNHDA and CDR2 is SQIVND (reference sequence). The germline V and J ends were trimmed by 5 bases and 4 bases, with 14 bases remaining between them. This CDR3 is 14 amino acids long. The CDR3 nucleotides are TGTGCCAGTAGTCTTGGGTGGGAGGGCACTGAAGCTTTCTTT. It translates to CASSLGWEGTEAFF.

The V call is TRBV30, the J call TRBJ2-2; weak D call: TRBD2 (6 bases). V lost 0 bases to trimming and J lost 5 bases, with 16 bases between them. The germline V gene has CDR1 GTSNPN and CDR2 SVGIG (reference sequence). The CDR3 totals 16 residues. This CDR3 is CAWSVLIGRRTGELFF. The CDR3 DNA reads TGTGCCTGGAGTGTACTAATTGGGAGGAGAACCGGGGAGCTGTTTTTT.

The chain carries TRBV7-6 and TRBJ2-2; no clear D. The CDR3 is made up of 18 amino acids. Per germline, CDR1 SGHVS and CDR2 FNYEAQ. Trimming removed 7 bases at V and 0 bases at J, with 21 bases between. The CDR3 nucleotides read TGTGCCAGCACCGCTTATAGGGTTGGTACAGCGAACACCGGGGAGCTGTTTTTT. This gives the protein CASTAYRVGTANTGELFF.

V usage is TRBV19 and J usage is TRBJ2-1; D remains ambiguous. Germline CDR1 LNHDA, CDR2 SQIVND (reference sequence). V lost 6 bases, J lost 0 bases, and 12 bases lay in between. CDR3 length: 15 amino acids. The CDR3 region has the DNA TGTGCCAGTAGCTCCTTTGCGAGCTCCTACAATGAGCAGTTCTTC. Translating it yields CASSSFASSYNEQFF.

This clone was seen only once. The V and J genes are TRBV10-3 and TRBJ2-5; 7 bases line up with TRBD2. V shed 4 bases, J shed 4 bases, and the junction held 6 bases outside the gene matches. Germline values: CDR1 ENHRY, CDR2 SYGVKD. The CDR3 is 14 amino acids. The CDR3 loop is CAISASGGAETQYF. In nucleotides, the CDR3 is TGTGCCATCAGTGCCTCGGGGGGTGCAGAGACCCAGTACTTC.

V is TRBV14 and J is TRBJ1-2; D not certain. The CDR3 length is 16 residues. Germline CDR1 reads SGHDN; CDR2 reads FVKESK. V was shortened by 1 base and J by 0 bases, with 12 bases between the two germline ends. CDR3 in amino acids: CASSQVRDIANYGYTF. The DNA of the CDR3 is TGTGCCAGCAGCCAAGTAAGAGACATAGCTAACTATGGCTACACCTTC.

The chain employs TRBV30 and TRBJ1-5; 11 positions agree with TRBD1. Per germline, CDR1 GTSNPN and CDR2 SVGIG (reference sequence). The trim removed 2 bases at V and 0 bases at J, leaving 6 bases unmatched. This CDR3 region has 17 residues. The CDR3 is CAWSSDRGPDSNQPQHF. DNA for the CDR3: TGTGCCTGGAGTTCGGACAGGGGGCCGGATAGCAATCAGCCCCAGCATTTT.

The V and J genes are TRBV6-5 and TRBJ2-5; 8 nucleotides align to TRBD2. The CDR3 consists of 15 residues. With 8 bases clipped from V and 2 bases from J, the junction kept 10 bases outside the gene matches. CDR1 is MNHEY, CDR2 SVGAGI, per germline. The CDR3 loop is CASAGGGGPQETQYF. CDR3 DNA sequence: TGTGCCAGCGCTGGAGGCGGGGGGCCGCAAGAGACCCAGTACTTC.

This clone was counted a single time. The chain couples TRBV12-3 or TRBV12-4 to TRBJ1-4; D unresolved. The CDR3 sequence is 11 residues long. V lost 6 bases and J 1 base, leaving 0 bases between the germline ends. The CDR3 spells CASRTNEKLFF. DNA for the CDR3: TGTGCCAGCAGAACTAATGAAAAACTGTTTTTT.

CDR3 coding DNA: TGTGCCAGCAGCTTCGGGACAGCCTCCTACGAGCAGTACTTC. It specifies CASSFGTASYEQYF. The chain couples TRBV7-2 to TRBJ2-7; 7 bases match TRBD1. Germline trimming cut 3 bases from V and 0 bases from J; bases unmatched to any gene: 2. Germline-derived CDR1 and CDR2 are SGHTA and FQGNSA. This CDR3 is 14 amino acids long. Together with reference TRBV7-2 and TRBJ2-7, the CDR3 gives the full variable domain: GAGVSQSPSNKVTEKGKDVELRCDPISGHTALYWYRQSLGQGLEFLIYFQGNSAPDKSGLPSDRFSAERTGGSVSTLTIQRTQQEDSAVYLCASSFGTASYEQYFGPGTRLTVT.

Comments on this clone: This same CDR3 is encoded by further DNA sequences in the sample. The rearrangement links TRBV3-1 (or the pseudogene TRBV3-2) to TRBJ2-7; no clear D. The CDR3 runs 12 residues. Germline V lookup: CDR1 LGHDT, CDR2 YNNKEL (reference sequence). The V gene lost 1 base and the J gene lost 3 bases, with 4 bases spanning the gap. CDR3 sequence (DNA): TGTGCCAGCAGCCAAGTTAACTACGAGCAGTACTTC. Its translation is CASSQVNYEQYF.

The chain has TRBV6-4 and TRBJ2-1; D not resolved. CDR1 is MRHNA, CDR2 SNTAGT, per germline. V lost 4 bases and J lost 5, with 15 bases in between. This CDR3 contains 15 residues. CDR3 region: CASSVGGPGNNEQFF. CDR3 in DNA: TGTGCCAGCAGTGTCGGCGGACCCGGTAACAATGAGCAGTTCTTC.

This chain joins TRBV13 and TRBJ2-3, with TRBD2 matching over 13 bases. CDR3 length: 17 amino acids. V shed 5 bases and J 4 bases; nucleotides not matched to a gene: 9. The V gene's germline CDR1 is PRHDT and CDR2 FYEKMQ (reference sequence). The CDR3 region has the DNA TGTGCCAGCAGCCTGAGAAGACTAGCGGGAGGCCCAGATACGCAGTATTTT. Its protein product is CASSLRRLAGGPDTQYF.

The chain links TRBV7-3 to TRBJ1-2, with D tentatively TRBD1 (6 bases). The germline V gene encodes CDR1 SGHTA and CDR2 FQGTGA. The V end was cut by 4 bases, the J end by 4 bases, with 19 bases between. The CDR3 length is 16 residues. The CDR3 nucleotides are TGTGCCAGCAGCTCCCGCGGGGGGCACAGACTCTATGGCTACACCTTC. Its protein product is CASSSRGGHRLYGYTF.

CDR3 coding DNA: TGCGCCAGCAGCCCGGGTAGCGCGGCAGTGAATGAAAAACTGTTTTTT. Translation: CASSPGSAAVNEKLFF. The chain employs TRBV5-1 and TRBJ1-4; D is unresolved. The CDR3 covers 16 residues. The V and J ends lost 4 bases and 5 bases respectively, with 18 bases between them. CDR1 SGHRS and CDR2 YFSETQ come from the germline V gene.

This rearrangement joins TRBV6-5 to TRBJ2-5; 7 bases align to TRBD1. With 5 bases clipped from V and 1 base from J, the junction kept 7 bases outside the gene matches. The CDR3 is 15 amino acids. CDR1 and CDR2 from the germline V gene are MNHEY and SVGAGI. CDR3 nucleotide sequence: TGTGCCAGCAGTCCCTTCGCAGGGGGCCAAGAGACCCAGTACTTC. Translated: CASSPFAGGQETQYF.